This T cell receptor (beta chain) was documented in a study of blood T cell repertoires in COVID-19. Study-wide background: Samples of COVID-19 (acute and convalescent) were obtained from the United States, Italy and Spain. Nucleic acid was either cDNA or gDNA, and it came from T cells, B-cell-depleted T cells, or PBMCs.

Seattle patient enrollment occurred during active infection, with longitudinal follow-up thereafter. In the original processing: Reference gene primer amplification gave estimated nucleated cell counts. The method was immunoSEQ multiplex PCR; TCRdb's version includes in-frame clones alone and lacks a portion of them. The V and J calls and the clone size are those of that table, but D and trimming were determined from the DNA. The sample lists more than 200,000 clones; 70% to 90% were seen once. The germline CDR1 and CDR2 sequences are SGDLS and YYNGEE. V was cut by 0 bases and J by 4 bases, with 17 bases left in between. The length of the CDR3 is 16 residues.

The chain recombines TRBV9 with TRBJ2-7, with D hard to call. The receptor's source is a man aged 25-40 years with COVID-19, enrolled during active disease. Sequencing was performed on peripheral blood. CDR3 DNA sequence: TGTGCCAGCAGCGTAGGTCTCAGGCCAGATCTGTACGAGCAGTACTTC. Amino acid sequence: CASSVGLRPDLYEQYF. Variable domain in full (rest from reference TRBV9 and TRBJ2-7): DSGVTQTPKHLITATGQRVTLRCSPRSGDLSVYWYQQSLDQGLQFLIQYYNGEERAKGNILERFSAQQFPDLHSELNLSSLELGDSALYFCASSVGLRPDLYEQYFGPGTRLTVT.